This T cell receptor beta chain was documented in a study of T cells in Graves' hyperthyroidism and ophthalmopathy. The investigators amplified TCR beta CDR3 regions from RNA transcripts. First-round RT-PCR targeting the TCR CDR3 was performed with the HTBI primer set. A single record per CDR3 protein comes from TCRdb applying MiXCR to the multiplex PCR reads. The sample yields hundreds of thousands of distinct CDR3 sequences, about 15% seen once. Regarding the study as a whole: Also found in blood were most expanded thyroid clonotypes above 0.001.

With regard to this clonotype: Its antigen is not known. A clone one base away is much larger, so this may be a read error.

Newly diagnosed patients aged 18 to 65 had hyperthyroidism of under 2 months' duration. Lactation, pregnancy, other autoimmune disease or uncontrolled infection excluded patients. PBMCs were collected from an approximately 9.3 ml volume of fresh peripheral blood. Germline lookup yields CDR1 KGHDR and CDR2 SFDVKD. CDR3 length: 13 residues. J is TRBJ1-5 and V is TRBV24-1; no firm D call. The sequence derives from a woman aged 30 to 39 with Graves' hyperthyroidism that later progressed to Graves' ophthalmopathy. The specimen was blood. In DNA, the CDR3 is TGTGTCACCAGTGACCGACCCCATCAGCCCCAGCATTTT. Translated: CVTSDRPHQPQHF.